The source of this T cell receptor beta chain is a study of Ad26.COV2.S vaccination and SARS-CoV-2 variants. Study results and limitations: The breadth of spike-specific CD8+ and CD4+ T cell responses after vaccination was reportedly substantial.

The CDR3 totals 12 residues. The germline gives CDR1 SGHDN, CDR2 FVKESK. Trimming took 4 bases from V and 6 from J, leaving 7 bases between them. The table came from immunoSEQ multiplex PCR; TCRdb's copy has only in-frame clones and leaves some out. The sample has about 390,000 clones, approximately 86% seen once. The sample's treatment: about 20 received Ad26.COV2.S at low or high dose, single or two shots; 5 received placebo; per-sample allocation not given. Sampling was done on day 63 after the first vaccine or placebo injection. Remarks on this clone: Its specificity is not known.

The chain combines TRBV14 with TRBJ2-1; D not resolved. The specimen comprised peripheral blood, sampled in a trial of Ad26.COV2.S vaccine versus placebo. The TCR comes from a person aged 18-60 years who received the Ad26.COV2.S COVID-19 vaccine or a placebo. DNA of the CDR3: TGTGCCAGCAGCCTATCTACCAATGAGCAGTTCTTC. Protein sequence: CASSLSTNEQFF.